This T cell receptor (beta chain) was sequenced in a study of T cells in Graves' hyperthyroidism and ophthalmopathy. Germline V CDR1 and CDR2: PRHDT, FYEKMQ (reference sequence). The CDR3 covers 15 residues. The V end was cut by 0 bases, the J end by 4 bases, with 13 bases between. This clonotype was detected only a few times. What it binds is not known. The TCR beta CDR3 regions underwent amplification using RNA transcripts as the source. The HTBI primer set served for first-round RT-PCR of the TCR CDR3. In TCRdb, the multiplex PCR reads were re-called with MiXCR into one record per CDR3 protein. The sample carries 750,000 to 900,000 distinct CDR3 sequences, 35% to 40% recorded once. Whole-study findings and limits: Patients with ophthalmopathy were separated from those with stable hyperthyroidism by a 13 V-J model.

Source material: blood. This chain connects TRBV13 to TRBJ2-7; D is unresolved. The origin of this receptor is a young man with Graves' hyperthyroidism. CDR3 in amino acids: CASSLGGRVWYEQYF. The CDR3 DNA follows: TGTGCCAGCAGCTTAGGTGGGCGAGTATGGTACGAGCAGTACTTC.